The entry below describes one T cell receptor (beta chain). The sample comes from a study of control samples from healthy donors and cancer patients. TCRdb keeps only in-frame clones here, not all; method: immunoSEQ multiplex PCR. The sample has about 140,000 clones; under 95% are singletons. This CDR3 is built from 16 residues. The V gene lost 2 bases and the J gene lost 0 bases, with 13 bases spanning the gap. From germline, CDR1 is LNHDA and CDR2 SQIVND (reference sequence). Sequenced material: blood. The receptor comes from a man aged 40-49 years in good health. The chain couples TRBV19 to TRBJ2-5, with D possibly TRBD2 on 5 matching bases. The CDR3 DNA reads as TGTGCCAGTAGTATACTTGGCAGGAGGAACCAAGAGACCCAGTACTTC. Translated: CASSILGRRNQETQYF.